These 28 T cell receptor beta chains were sequenced from one sample in a study of beta chain features in type 1 diabetes. Every bit of the isolated RNA underwent reverse transcription, so sequencing read expressed TCRB transcripts. Assay used: immunoSEQ multiplex PCR; TCRdb lists only in-frame clones, some missing. The sample shows roughly 140,000 clones, less than 9% of them seen only once. Input material: central memory CD4+ T cells from blood. The receptor set was obtained from a woman aged 30 to 39 in good health.

This clone was picked up a small number of times. This chain connects TRBV18 to TRBJ1-3, with TRBD1 matching 9 bases. The CDR3 has 17 amino acids. The junction had 7 bases not matched to a gene; V was cut back by 2 bases and J by 2 bases. Germline V gives CDR1 KGHSH, CDR2 LQKENI. The CDR3 DNA reads TGTGCCAGCTCACCATTGGACAGGGGCAAGGCTGGAAACACCATATATTTT. Protein product: CASSPLDRGKAGNTIYF.

The chain couples TRBV19 to TRBJ2-7; a weak D match, TRBD2 (6 bases). The germline gives CDR1 LNHDA, CDR2 SQIVND (reference sequence). V was cut by 0 bases and J by 0 bases, with 12 bases left in between. The CDR3 spans 16 residues. CDR3 coding DNA: TGTGCCAGTAGTATAGATACCGGGACTCACTCCTACGAGCAGTACTTC. Amino acids: CASSIDTGTHSYEQYF.

The CDR3: CASSSGTGAQPQHF. The CDR3 nucleotides are TGTGCCAGCAGCTCCGGGACAGGGGCCCAGCCCCAGCATTTT. The chain couples TRBV28 to TRBJ1-5; 10 bases fit TRBD1. Per germline, CDR1 MDHEN and CDR2 SYDVKM. The CDR3 covers 14 residues. Losses at the gene ends were 6 bases for V and 7 bases for J; bases not matched to a gene: 6.

The rearrangement links TRBV18 to TRBJ2-7; 8 nucleotides agree with TRBD1. Germline CDR1 is KGHSH and CDR2 is LQKENI. The CDR3 sequence is 15 residues long. Trimming took 2 bases from V and 5 from J; bases not matched to a gene: 8. The CDR3 DNA is TGTGCCAGCTCACCAGGGATGACAGGGGTCGACGAGCAGTACTTC. It codes for CASSPGMTGVDEQYF.

This clone was detected only once. The rearrangement links TRBV27 to TRBJ2-7; 12 bases are a match to TRBD2. The CDR3 sequence is 15 residues long. Trimming took 7 bases from V and 4 from J; bases not matched to a gene: 8. Looked up from germline, CDR1 is MNHEY and CDR2 is SMNVEV (reference sequence). In DNA, the CDR3 is TGTGCCAGCACCTATAAAGGACTAGCGGGGTACGAGCAGTACTTC. Amino acid sequence: CASTYKGLAGYEQYF.

The genes are TRBV7-2 and TRBJ2-3; 11 bases are a match to TRBD2. This CDR3 is built from 15 residues. Germline V gene lookup returns CDR1 SGHTA and CDR2 FQGNSA. With 0 bases clipped from V and 6 bases from J, the junction kept 2 bases outside the gene matches. In DNA form, the CDR3 reads TGTGCCAGCAGCTTAGCTAGCGGGAGGGCTGATACGCAGTATTTT. Protein product: CASSLASGRADTQYF.

The genes are TRBV7-2 and TRBJ2-5, with a tentative D call TRBD1 (6 bases). The CDR3 is made up of 14 amino acids. V lost 6 bases and J 3 bases, leaving 14 bases between the germline ends. Germline lookup yields CDR1 SGHTA and CDR2 FQGNSA. The CDR3 DNA reads TGTGCCAGCAGTCGCCAAGGGGACAAAGAGACCCAGTACTTC. Translation gives CASSRQGDKETQYF.

This clone was recorded a few times. The chain has TRBV18 and TRBJ1-2; the D gene is possibly TRBD1 (5 bases). Trimming took off 2 bases at V and 2 bases at J, with 12 bases between the two ends. Germline V CDR1 and CDR2: KGHSH, LQKENI. The CDR3 covers 15 residues. CDR3 amino acids: CASSPVEDTNYGYTF. The CDR3 coding sequence is TGTGCCAGCTCACCAGTAGAGGACACCAACTATGGCTACACCTTC.

This clone was observed a few times. The chain uses TRBV30 and TRBJ1-3; 8 bases are shared with TRBD1. There are 13 residues in the CDR3. CDR1 and CDR2 from the germline V gene are GTSNPN and SVGIG (reference sequence). V shed 6 bases and J 5 bases; nucleotides not matched to a gene: 6. CDR3 sequence: CACSDRVRNTIYF. The CDR3 DNA reads as TGTGCCTGTTCGGACAGGGTTAGAAACACCATATATTTT. Full variable domain (outside the CDR3, taken from reference TRBV30 and TRBJ1-3): SQTIHQWPATLVQPVGSPLSLECTVEGTSNPNLYWYRQAAGRGLQLLFYSVGIGQISSEVPQNLSASRPQDRQFILSSKKLLLSDSGFYLCACSDRVRNTIYFGEGSWLTVV.

The table lists this clone with a few counts. The chain couples TRBV6-5 to TRBJ2-1, with D possibly being TRBD2 (6 bases). The CDR3 consists of 16 residues. Deletions cut 4 bases from V and 0 bases from J, with 13 bases between. Germline loops: CDR1 MNHEY, CDR2 SVGAGI. CDR3 nucleotide sequence: TGTGCCAGCAGTTCCCTCGGAGGGTCCTCCTACAATGAGCAGTTCTTC. Translating gives CASSSLGGSSYNEQFF.

This clone came up a few times. This rearrangement joins TRBV29-1 to TRBJ2-1; 7 bases line up with TRBD2. The trim removed 6 bases at V and 2 bases at J, leaving 7 bases unmatched. CDR3 length equals 14 residues. CDR1 is SQVTM and CDR2 is ANQGSEA in the germline V gene. The CDR3: CSVLAESPYNEQFF. Written as DNA, the CDR3 is TGCAGCGTCCTAGCGGAGTCCCCCTACAATGAGCAGTTCTTC.

This clone has a handful of counts. The junction departs from germline at one end; a sequencing error may be responsible. The chain carries TRBV2 and TRBJ2-1; 11 bases map to TRBD2. Germline values: CDR1 SNHLY, CDR2 FYNNEI. This CDR3 has 15 amino acids. The CDR3 DNA follows: TGTGCCAGCAGAGAAGGACTAGCGGGCTACAATGAGCAGTTCTTC. Its protein product is CASREGLAGYNEQFF.

The V gene is TRBV6-1, the J gene TRBJ2-5, with 8 bases aligning to TRBD1. This CDR3 region has 15 residues. The V gene end was trimmed by 5 bases and the J gene end by 2 bases; junction bases not matched to a gene: 7. Germline loops: CDR1 MNHNS, CDR2 SASEGT. CDR3 nucleotide sequence: TGTGCCAGCAGTAACGGACAGGGTTTACAAGAGACCCAGTACTTC. Protein: CASSNGQGLQETQYF.

The chain uses TRBV7-9 and TRBJ2-7; 7 nucleotides align to TRBD1. The CDR3 spans 14 residues. Germline trimming cut 5 bases from V and 3 bases from J; bases unmatched to any gene: 7. CDR1 and CDR2 from the germline V gene are SEHNR and FQNEAQ (reference sequence). This CDR3 reads CASSESTGLYEQYF. In DNA, the CDR3 is TGTGCCAGCAGCGAATCGACAGGGCTCTACGAGCAGTACTTC. Full variable domain (outside the CDR3, taken from reference TRBV7-9 and TRBJ2-7): DTGVSQNPRHKITKRGQNVTFRCDPISEHNRLYWYRQTLGQGPEFLTYFQNEAQLEKSRLLSDRFSAERPKGSFSTLEIQRTEQGDSAMYLCASSESTGLYEQYFGPGTRLTVT.

The chain uses TRBV9 and TRBJ2-1; maybe TRBD2 (6 bases). The germline CDR1 and CDR2 sequences are SGDLS and YYNGEE. The CDR3 runs 14 residues. V was cut by 0 bases and J by 9 bases, with 13 bases left in between. CDR3 nucleotide sequence: TGTGCCAGCAGCGTAGCTTCCAGGGAGGCTGAGCAGTTCTTC. Protein product: CASSVASREAEQFF.

Here the CDR3 reads CASGRTSGIDNEQFF. CDR3 DNA sequence: TGTGCCAGCGGACGGACTAGCGGGATAGATAATGAGCAGTTCTTC. V and J are TRBV18 and TRBJ2-1; TRBD2 aligns across 12 bases. CDR1 and CDR2 (germline): KGHSH, LQKENI. Unmatched junction bases numbered 9, after V lost 8 bases and J lost 7 bases. The CDR3 is 15 amino acids.

The chain links TRBV4-3 to TRBJ2-5; D is unresolved. This CDR3 is built from 13 residues. CDR1 and CDR2 from the germline V gene are LGHNA and YSLEER. The V end lost 4 bases, the J end lost 2 bases, and 8 bases lay between the germline ends. The CDR3, as DNA: TGCGCCAGCAGCCTGGTCAGACAAGAGACCCAGTACTTC. As protein: CASSLVRQETQYF.

The chain recombines TRBV6-1 with TRBJ1-2, with no clear D. This CDR3 spans 15 amino acids. CDR1 MNHNS and CDR2 SASEGT come from the germline V gene. V lost 1 base, J lost 3 bases, and 12 bases lay in between. CDR3 bases: TGTGCCAGCAGTGAAGGAGCGGGCTGGGACTATGGCTACACCTTC. This gives the protein CASSEGAGWDYGYTF.

The chain has TRBV19 and TRBJ2-7; no clear D. The length of the CDR3 is 13 residues. Trimming shortened V by 1 base and J by 0 bases, and 4 bases separated the two germline ends. Germline V gives CDR1 LNHDA, CDR2 SQIVND (reference sequence). Written as DNA, the CDR3 is TGTGCCAGTAGTATAGGACTCTCCTACGAGCAGTACTTC. This encodes CASSIGLSYEQYF.

In DNA form, the CDR3 reads TGTGCCAGCAGTGGGGACTCCAATGAAAAACTGTTTTTT. This gives the protein CASSGDSNEKLFF. This rearrangement joins TRBV2 to TRBJ1-4; perhaps TRBD1 as D (5 bases). There are 13 residues in the CDR3. Trimming stripped 4 bases from V and 5 bases from J, with 8 bases between. Germline-derived CDR1 and CDR2 are SNHLY and FYNNEI.

This clone was seen a handful of times. The chain has TRBV18 and TRBJ2-1; 9 nucleotides line up with TRBD2. The V gene end was trimmed by 5 bases and the J gene end by 7 bases; junction bases not matched to a gene: 9. Germline V gene lookup returns CDR1 KGHSH and CDR2 LQKENI. The CDR3 is 15 residues long. The CDR3 loop is CASSSGSGSENEQFF. CDR3 coding DNA: TGTGCCAGCTCATCGGGTAGCGGGAGCGAAAATGAGCAGTTCTTC.

This clone was seen many times. V usage is TRBV18 and J usage is TRBJ2-3; D is ambiguous. The germline V gene encodes CDR1 KGHSH and CDR2 LQKENI. Trimming stripped 0 bases from V and 5 bases from J, with 12 bases between. This CDR3 has 15 amino acids. The CDR3 here is CASSPPSIAQDTQYF. CDR3 sequence (DNA): TGTGCCAGCTCACCACCGTCGATAGCTCAAGATACGCAGTATTTT.

In this sample, this clone turned up a few times. The gene calls are TRBV28 and TRBJ1-1, with TRBD1 as a possible D gene (5 bases). V shed 5 bases and J shed 10 bases, with 20 bases lying between them. The CDR3 runs to 14 residues. Germline V CDR1 and CDR2: MDHEN, SYDVKM. In nucleotides, the CDR3 is TGTGCCAGCAGTGAGCCCGGACGGGGGAAGGGAGCTTTCTTT. Protein sequence: CASSEPGRGKGAFF.

The chain couples TRBV27 to TRBJ2-3; D unresolved. This CDR3 comprises 16 residues. Germline V gene lookup returns CDR1 MNHEY and CDR2 SMNVEV (reference sequence). Trimming removed 3 bases at V and 0 bases at J, with 13 bases between. CDR3 nucleotide sequence: TGTGCCAGCAGTTTTTTTCATCCCCCCAGCACAGATACGCAGTATTTT. Translation gives CASSFFHPPSTDTQYF.

This clone was picked up many times. The gene calls are TRBV7-9 and TRBJ2-3, with 14 bases aligning to TRBD2. The CDR3 contains 17 residues. Germline lookup yields CDR1 SEHNR and CDR2 FQNEAQ (reference sequence). V was pared by 2 bases and J by 5 bases, with 6 bases of the junction left unmatched. The CDR3 loop is CASSLRSGLAGGDTQYF. CDR3 coding DNA: TGTGCCAGCAGCTTAAGATCAGGACTAGCGGGAGGAGATACGCAGTATTTT.

V and J are TRBV6-6 and TRBJ2-7; TRBD2 might be the D (7 bases). Trimming left V 6 bases short and J 3 bases short, with 9 bases between. CDR1 and CDR2 (germline): MNHNY, SVGAGI (reference sequence). This CDR3 has 12 residues. The CDR3 coding sequence is TGTGCCAGCAGAGGGGGGGGCTACGAGCAGTACTTC. This gives the protein CASRGGGYEQYF.

This clone was seen only a few times. The rearrangement links TRBV4-2 to TRBJ2-1, with D hard to call. The CDR3 totals 9 residues. Per germline, CDR1 LGHNA and CDR2 YNFKEQ. V was clipped by 3 bases and J by 15 bases, with 6 bases between them. The CDR3 protein is CASSHYSFF. CDR3 nucleotide sequence: TGTGCCAGCAGCCACTATTCGTTCTTC.

This clone appeared a few times. CDR3 in DNA: TGTGCCAGCAGCGCCACAGGAAGCTCCTACGAGCAGTACTTC. Its protein is CASSATGSSYEQYF. The rearrangement uses TRBV7-9 and TRBJ2-7; D possibly corresponds to TRBD1 (5 bases). The CDR3 runs 14 residues. The germline gives CDR1 SEHNR, CDR2 FQNEAQ (reference sequence). V was pared by 5 bases and J by 0 bases, with 11 bases between.